One T cell receptor (delta chain) is described in this entry. One junction end does not reproduce the germline sequence, and a read error may be involved. CDR1 is GEAIGNYY and CDR2 is EKD in the germline V gene. This CDR3 has 15 amino acids. TCRdb ran CATT on the RT-PCR reads. Of 10,000 to 13,000 delta-chain clones listed, approximately 39% are singletons. These data come from a study of gamma-delta T cells after stem cell transplantation. This clonotype originated in a human donor. It is not recorded whose cells these are; they may come from a transplant donor. The V and J genes are TRDV2 and TRDJ1, with 7 bases aligning to TRDD3. Material for sequencing was gamma-delta T cells. CDR3 region: CACDISYWGTDKLTF. DNA for the CDR3: TGTGCCTGTGACATATCGTACTGGGGCACCGATAAACTCACCTTT.